This T cell receptor beta chain was obtained from a study of cytomegalovirus exposure and HLA in healthy donors. This clone was recorded a few times. Its target is unknown. Primers included in the PCR were 60 Vbeta and 13 Jbeta primers. TCRdb keeps only in-frame clones here, not all; method: immunoSEQ multiplex PCR. Among under 200,000 clones listed, approximately 79% were seen once. This CDR3 region has 13 residues. Germline V gives CDR1 GTSNPN, CDR2 SVGIG (reference sequence). The V end was cut by 3 bases, the J end by 1 base, with 9 bases between. Study results and caveats: The authors later found HLA-associated TCR beta chains more clonally expanded than equally common others. In a later analysis, TCR beta V- and J-gene trimming was associated with a missense DCLRE1C variant. Previously analyzed data showed that most TCR beta V segments were productive at a frequency of about 90% or about 30%. While the bulk of TCR sequences proved rare, some public TCRs turned up in many donors.

The sample taken for sequencing was PBMCs. This receptor was taken from a woman aged 40 to 49 in good health and CMV-seronegative. The chain carries TRBV30 and TRBJ1-1, with D unclear. The CDR3 DNA reads as TGTGCCTGGAGGGCACCATGGAACACTGAAGCTTTCTTT. Its protein product is CAWRAPWNTEAFF.